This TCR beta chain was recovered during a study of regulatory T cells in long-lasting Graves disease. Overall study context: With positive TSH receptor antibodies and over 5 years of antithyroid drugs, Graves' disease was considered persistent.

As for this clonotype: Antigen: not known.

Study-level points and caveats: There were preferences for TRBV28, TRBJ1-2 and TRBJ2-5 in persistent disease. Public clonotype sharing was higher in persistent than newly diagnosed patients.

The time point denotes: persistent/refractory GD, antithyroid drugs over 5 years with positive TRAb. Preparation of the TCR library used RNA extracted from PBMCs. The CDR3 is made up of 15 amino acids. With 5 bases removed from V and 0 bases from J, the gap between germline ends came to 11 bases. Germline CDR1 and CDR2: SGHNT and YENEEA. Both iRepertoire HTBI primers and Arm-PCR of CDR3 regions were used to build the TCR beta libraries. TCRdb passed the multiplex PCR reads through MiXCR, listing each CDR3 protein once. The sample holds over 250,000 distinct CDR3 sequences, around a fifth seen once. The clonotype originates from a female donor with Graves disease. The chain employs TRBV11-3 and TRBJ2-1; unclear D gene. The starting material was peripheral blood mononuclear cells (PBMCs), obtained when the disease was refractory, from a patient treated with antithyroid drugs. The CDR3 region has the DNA TGTGCCAGCAGCCCAGACGGAGTCTCCTACAATGAGCAGTTCTTC. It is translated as CASSPDGVSYNEQFF.